What follows is one T cell receptor beta chain and its context. Its antigen remains unidentified. This entry belongs to a study of post-analysis software for immune sequencing data. Study as a whole: Courses of disease covered relapsing-remitting, secondary progressive and progressive-relapsing multiple sclerosis.

Included in the TCR beta cDNA libraries were unique molecular identifiers. TCRdb called the PCR reads again in MiXCR, with one record for every CDR3 protein. The table includes about 540,000 distinct CDR3 sequences, 30% to 40% detected once. Germline V gene sequence: CDR1 SGDLS, CDR2 YYNGEE. V gave up 1 base and J gave up 7 bases, with 15 bases separating them. This CDR3 region has 15 residues. Overall study findings and caveats: Diversity measured as normalized Chao1 was significantly lower in multiple sclerosis patients than in controls. Patients had higher frequencies than controls of five or six TRBV segments, including TRBV5-6, TRBV5-1 and TRBV20-1.

The chain recombines TRBV9 with TRBJ2-1; D is possibly TRBD2 (7 bases). The source material was blood. The receptor was derived from a girl under 18 with multiple sclerosis. CDR3 region: CASSVKGGGLNEQFF. The CDR3, as DNA: TGTGCCAGCAGCGTAAAGGGGGGGGGCCTTAATGAGCAGTTCTTC.